What follows are 18 T cell receptor beta chains derived from one specimen sequenced in a study of shared clonotypes between healthy human individuals (dated by TCRdb to 2020 to 2022). Library method: the immunoSEQ multiplex PCR assay. Here the immuneACCESS table is served through TCRdb, limited to in-frame sequences with V and J called. Missing clones are a known gap in these copies; in checked studies unresolved V genes cover under half, and the rest lacks a known reason. This sample lists about 640,000 clones; about two thirds were detected once. The leading ten clones occupy roughly 1.8% of the sample. The source material was memory CD4+ T cells sorted from blood. Per the publication, the cell subset or site label means: CD45RA-negative fraction. These receptors all come from a woman under 40 in good health.

The chain carries TRBV27 and TRBJ2-7, with D possibly TRBD1 on 5 matching bases. CDR1 is MNHEY, CDR2 SMNVEV, per germline (reference sequence). CDR3 length equals 12 residues. V was cut by 3 bases and J by 6 bases, with 9 bases left in between. The DNA of the CDR3 is TGTGCCAGCAGTTTCAGGGTTGGCGAGCAGTACTTC. Encoded protein: CASSFRVGEQYF.

This sequence joins TRBV10-3 and TRBJ2-5, with a possible D match to TRBD1 (6 bases). Per the germline V gene, CDR1 is ENHRY and CDR2 is SYGVKD. This CDR3 is 14 amino acids long. V was shortened by 2 bases and J by 1 base, with 8 bases between the two germline ends. In DNA form, the CDR3 reads TGTGCCATCAGTGAGAGGGGGAGCCAAGAGACCCAGTACTTC. Amino acid sequence: CAISERGSQETQYF.

This clone came up a few times. V is TRBV6-6 and J is TRBJ1-4; D is unclear. Between the trimmed V and J ends, which lost 6 bases and 5 bases, there was a span of 7 bases. This CDR3 has 12 residues. The V gene's germline CDR1 is MNHNY and CDR2 SVGAGI (reference sequence). DNA of the CDR3: TGTGCCAGCAGCGGCAACAATGAAAAACTGTTTTTT. Its translation: CASSGNNEKLFF.

V gene TRBV19 combines with J gene TRBJ2-2; the D gene is possibly TRBD2 (6 bases). This CDR3 contains 14 residues. Germline CDR1 reads LNHDA; CDR2 reads SQIVND (reference sequence). The germline V and J ends were trimmed by 3 bases and 6 bases, with 11 bases remaining between them. The CDR3 DNA reads as TGTGCCAGTAGTATTTCTGGAGGGGCCGGGGAGCTGTTTTTT. It is translated as CASSISGGAGELFF.

V is TRBV28 and J is TRBJ2-3, with TRBD2 as a possible D gene (5 bases). Looked up from germline, CDR1 is MDHEN and CDR2 is SYDVKM. This CDR3 region has 17 residues. V lost 2 bases and J 2 bases, leaving 17 bases between the germline ends. CDR3 loop: CASSLNPGYRITDTQYF. The CDR3 DNA follows: TGTGCCAGCAGTTTAAACCCGGGGTACCGGATCACAGATACGCAGTATTTT.

The chain joins TRBV14 to TRBJ2-5, with unresolved D. There are 11 residues in the CDR3. With 5 bases removed from V and 5 bases from J, the gap between germline ends came to 6 bases. Germline assignment: CDR1 SGHDN and CDR2 FVKESK. The DNA for the CDR3 is TGTGCCAGCAGCTCGTTTGAGACCCAGTACTTC. Its protein product is CASSSFETQYF.

CDR3 in amino acids: CAAKAGANVLTF. CDR3 in DNA: TGTGCCGCGAAGGCAGGGGCCAACGTCCTGACTTTC. The chain combines TRBV28 with TRBJ2-6; D unclear. In germline, CDR1 is MDHEN, CDR2 SYDVKM. The CDR3 extends over 12 amino acids. V was shortened by 11 bases and J by 4 bases, with 9 bases between the two germline ends.

The chain has TRBV11-2 and TRBJ2-7; TRBD2 is a possible D gene (6 bases). V shed 0 bases and J shed 4 bases, with 13 bases lying between them. Germline CDR1 reads SGHAT; CDR2 reads FQNNGV. The CDR3 has 15 residues. CDR3 DNA: TGTGCCAGCAGCTTAGATCCAGGGAGGAGGTACGAGCAGTACTTC. Amino acid sequence: CASSLDPGRRYEQYF.

This chain uses TRBV7-2 with TRBJ2-5, with a tentative D call TRBD1 (6 bases). Germline CDR1 is SGHTA and CDR2 is FQGNSA. The length of the CDR3 is 17 residues. Between the trimmed V and J ends, which lost 5 bases and 1 base, there was a span of 20 bases. The CDR3 is CASSLTPRGALQETQYF. DNA of the CDR3: TGTGCCAGCAGCCTTACTCCCAGGGGTGCCCTCCAAGAGACCCAGTACTTC.

This clone occurred many times. The rearrangement links TRBV2 to TRBJ1-1; no definite D call. The CDR3 covers 14 residues. The V end was cut by 7 bases, the J end by 0 bases, with 12 bases between. Germline V gives CDR1 SNHLY, CDR2 FYNNEI. The CDR3 reads CASTTSPMNTEAFF. CDR3 nucleotides: TGTGCCAGCACGACATCCCCGATGAACACTGAAGCTTTCTTT.

This chain uses TRBV5-4 with TRBJ1-1; no definite D call. Per the germline V gene, CDR1 is SGHNT and CDR2 is YYREEE (reference sequence). Trimming shortened V by 4 bases and J by 3 bases, and 13 bases separated the two germline ends. The CDR3 has 14 residues. The CDR3 bases are TGTGCCAGCAGCCCCGGGCCGGTCTACACTGAAGCTTTCTTT. Its translation: CASSPGPVYTEAFF.

The table lists this clone with a count of one. The chain combines TRBV19 with TRBJ1-2; TRBD1 agrees at 7 bases. With V trimmed by 6 bases and J by 6 bases, 4 bases remained unmatched. CDR3 length: 12 amino acids. CDR1 and CDR2 (germline): LNHDA, SQIVND (reference sequence). CDR3: CASSRQGDGYTF. CDR3 DNA: TGTGCCAGTAGCAGACAGGGTGATGGCTACACCTTC.

The V and J genes are TRBV6-5 and TRBJ2-6, with no clear D. The CDR3 contains 15 residues. V lost 2 bases and J 0 bases, leaving 5 bases between the germline ends. The germline CDR1 and CDR2 sequences are MNHEY and SVGAGI. CDR3 DNA: TGTGCCAGCAGTTACATCCACTCTGGGGCCAACGTCCTGACTTTC. The encoded protein is CASSYIHSGANVLTF.

This clone was observed a handful of times. The rearrangement uses TRBV27 and TRBJ2-5; D is perhaps TRBD2 (5 bases). Germline-derived CDR1 and CDR2 are MNHEY and SMNVEV (reference sequence). The CDR3 has 12 amino acids. Between the trimmed V and J ends, which lost 10 bases and 5 bases, there was a span of 14 bases. This CDR3 is CATGSKQETQYF. CDR3 nucleotides: TGTGCCACGGGATCCAAGCAGGAGACCCAGTACTTC.

V usage is TRBV19 and J usage is TRBJ2-7; D remains ambiguous. The CDR3 has 13 residues. The V gene lost 6 bases and the J gene lost 5 bases, with 14 bases spanning the gap. The germline gives CDR1 LNHDA, CDR2 SQIVND (reference sequence). This chain's CDR3 is CASSPTWGHEQYF. The CDR3 DNA follows: TGTGCCAGTAGCCCCACTTGGGGTCACGAGCAGTACTTC.

This rearrangement joins TRBV4-2 to TRBJ1-1; D uncertain. The CDR3 loop spans 13 amino acids. From germline, CDR1 is LGHNA and CDR2 YNFKEQ. V lost 2 bases, J lost 7 bases, and 11 bases lay in between. The CDR3 reads CASSQRASNEAFF. The CDR3 DNA reads TGTGCCAGCAGCCAAAGGGCAAGTAATGAAGCTTTCTTT.

The chain employs TRBV5-1 and TRBJ1-1; 7 bases are a match to TRBD1. The J segment lost 10 bases and the V segment lost 2 bases, leaving 5 bases of the junction unmatched. In germline, CDR1 is SGHRS, CDR2 YFSETQ. This CDR3 is built from 12 residues. The CDR3 reads CASSFDRVRAFF. The CDR3 nucleotides are TGCGCCAGCAGCTTCGACAGGGTAAGAGCTTTCTTT.

The J gene is TRBJ2-1, the V gene TRBV5-5, with 9 bases matching TRBD2. The CDR3 has 17 residues. CDR1 and CDR2 from the germline V gene are SGHKS and YYEKEE (reference sequence). With V trimmed by 4 bases and J by 0 bases, 8 bases remained unmatched. CDR3 sequence reads: CASSPLAGTSSYNEQFF. In nucleotides, the CDR3 is TGTGCCAGCAGCCCACTAGCGGGTACAAGCTCCTACAATGAGCAGTTCTTC.